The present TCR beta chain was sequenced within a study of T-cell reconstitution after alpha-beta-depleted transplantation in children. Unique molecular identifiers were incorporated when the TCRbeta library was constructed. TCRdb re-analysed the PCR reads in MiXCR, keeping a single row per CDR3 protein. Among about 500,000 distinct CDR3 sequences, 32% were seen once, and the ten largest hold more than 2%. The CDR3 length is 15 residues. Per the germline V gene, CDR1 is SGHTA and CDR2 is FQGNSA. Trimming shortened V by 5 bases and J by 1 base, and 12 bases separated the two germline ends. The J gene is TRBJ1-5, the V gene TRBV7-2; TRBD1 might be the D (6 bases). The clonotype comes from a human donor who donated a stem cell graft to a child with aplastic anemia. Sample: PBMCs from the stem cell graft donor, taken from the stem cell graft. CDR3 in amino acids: CASSQGSLSNQPQHF. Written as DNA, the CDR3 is TGTGCCAGCAGCCAGGGGTCACTGAGCAATCAGCCCCAGCATTTT.